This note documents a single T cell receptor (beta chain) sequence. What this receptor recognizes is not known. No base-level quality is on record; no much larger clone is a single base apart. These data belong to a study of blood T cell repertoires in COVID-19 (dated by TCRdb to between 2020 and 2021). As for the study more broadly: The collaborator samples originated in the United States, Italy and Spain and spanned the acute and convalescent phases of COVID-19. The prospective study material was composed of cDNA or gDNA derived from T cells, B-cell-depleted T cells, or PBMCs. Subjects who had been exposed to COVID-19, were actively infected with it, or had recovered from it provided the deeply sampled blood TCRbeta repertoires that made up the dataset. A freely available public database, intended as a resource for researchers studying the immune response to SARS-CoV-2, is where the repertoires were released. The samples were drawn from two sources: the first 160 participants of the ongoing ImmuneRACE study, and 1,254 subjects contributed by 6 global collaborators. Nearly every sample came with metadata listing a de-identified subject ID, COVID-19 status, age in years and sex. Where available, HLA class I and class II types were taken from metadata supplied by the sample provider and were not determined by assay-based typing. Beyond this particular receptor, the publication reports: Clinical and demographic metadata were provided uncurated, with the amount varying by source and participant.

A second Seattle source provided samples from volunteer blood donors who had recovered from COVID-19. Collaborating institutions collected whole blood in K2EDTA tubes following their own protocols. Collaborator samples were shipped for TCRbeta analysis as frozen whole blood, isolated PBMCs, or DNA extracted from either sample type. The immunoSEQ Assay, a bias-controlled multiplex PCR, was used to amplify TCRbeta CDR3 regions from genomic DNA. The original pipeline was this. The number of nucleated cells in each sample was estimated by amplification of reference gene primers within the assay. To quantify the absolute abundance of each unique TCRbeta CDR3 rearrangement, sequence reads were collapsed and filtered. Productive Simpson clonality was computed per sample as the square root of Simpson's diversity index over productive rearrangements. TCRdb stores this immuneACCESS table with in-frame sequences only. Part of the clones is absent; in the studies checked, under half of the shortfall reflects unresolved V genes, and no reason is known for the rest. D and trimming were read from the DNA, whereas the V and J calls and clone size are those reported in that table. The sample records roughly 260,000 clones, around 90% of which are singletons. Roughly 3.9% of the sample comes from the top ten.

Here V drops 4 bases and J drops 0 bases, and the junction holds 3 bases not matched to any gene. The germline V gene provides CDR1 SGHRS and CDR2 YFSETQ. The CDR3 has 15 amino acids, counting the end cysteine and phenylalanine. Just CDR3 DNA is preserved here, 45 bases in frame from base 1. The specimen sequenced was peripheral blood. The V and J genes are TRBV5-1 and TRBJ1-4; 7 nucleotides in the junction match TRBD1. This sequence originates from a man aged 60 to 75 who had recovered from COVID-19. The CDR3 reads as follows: CASSAQGATNEKLFF. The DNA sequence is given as TGCGCCAGCAGCGCCCAGGGGGCAACTAATGAAAAACTGTTTTTT.